The rows below give T cell receptor beta chains drawn from one sample of a study of T-cell reconstitution after alpha-beta-depleted transplantation in children. TCRdb independently ran MiXCR on the PCR reads; one entry per CDR3 protein. The table records some 450,000 distinct CDR3 sequences, roughly 44% of them present only once. Material: PBMCs, obtained before TCRalphabeta/CD19-depleted stem cell transplant. The origin of the receptors is a girl aged 2 to 10 with aplastic anemia, due to receive a stem cell transplant. Both conserved end residues are part of each CDR3. D genes are given only for firm matches. Rows give clone size only sometimes, using once, few, many, or a class for an expanded clone.

clone size,D gene,V gene,J gene,CDR3 DNA,CDR3 protein
NA,NA,TRBV30,TRBJ2-1,TGTGCCCTGAGCTCCTACAATGAGCAGTTCTTC,CALSSYNEQFF
few,TRBD1,TRBV5-1,TRBJ1-2,TGCGCCAGCAGCTCCACAGGGGTTTGGGACTATGGCTACACCTTC,CASSSTGVWDYGYTF
NA,NA,TRBV20-1,TRBJ2-5,TGCAGTGCTAGGTCGAGGGCTACAAAAGAGACCCAGTACTTC,CSARSRATKETQYF
NA,NA,TRBV2,TRBJ2-6,TGTGCCAGCAGTGTACCTACTGGCTCTGGGGCCAACGTCCTGACTTTC,CASSVPTGSGANVLTF
few,TRBD2,TRBV24-1,TRBJ2-2,TGTGCCACCAGTGATTCAGCGTGGGGACTAGCGGACACCGGGGAGCTGTTTTTT,CATSDSAWGLADTGELFF
many,NA,TRBV7-3,TRBJ2-5,TGTGCCAGCAGCTTGGGCGGAATAGAGACCCAGTACTTC,CASSLGGIETQYF
few,NA,TRBV10-3,TRBJ1-5,TGTGCCATCGGGGGGGGGCCCAACCGGACTAGCAATCAGCCCCAGCATTTT,CAIGGGPNRTSNQPQHF
NA,TRBD2,TRBV5-1,TRBJ2-1,TGCGCCAGCAGCTTGGGGGGACTAGCGGGAGGGAGTGAGCAGTTCTTC,CASSLGGLAGGSEQFF
NA,NA,TRBV5-1,TRBJ2-4,TGCGCCAGCAGCTCCGACGGGTACATTCAGTACTTC,CASSSDGYIQYF
many,NA,TRBV6-5,TRBJ1-1,TGTGCCAGCAGTTACGGGGGGAACACTGAAGCTTTCTTT,CASSYGGNTEAFF
few,TRBD2,TRBV5-6,TRBJ2-5,TGTGCCAGCAGCTCCGCGTGGGAGGGGCGGATTGAGACCCAGTACTTC,CASSSAWEGRIETQYF
NA,NA,TRBV5-6,TRBJ2-2,TGTGCCAGCAGCTGGGCCCCAGCGAACACCGGGGAGCTGTTTTTT,CASSWAPANTGELFF
many,TRBD2,TRBV5-5,TRBJ2-1,TGTGCCAGCAGGGGCCTAGCGGGCTCCTACAATGAGCAGTTCTTC,CASRGLAGSYNEQFF
few,TRBD1,TRBV5-1,TRBJ2-4,TGCGCCAGCAGCTTGATTGAAGGGGGCCAGGGAAACATTCAGTACTTC,CASSLIEGGQGNIQYF
NA,NA,TRBV20-1,TRBJ1-4,TGCAGTGCTATCGGTGCTATGGCCAGAGCACCGATAGCTAAAGAGGGTGGTCCTGGGGAAAAACTGTTTTTT,CSAIGAMARAPIAKEGGPGEKLFF
NA,NA,TRBV20-1,TRBJ2-7,TGCAGTGCTCGCGGCGGTCGGGTATCTTCCTACGAGCAGTACTTC,CSARGGRVSSYEQYF